This entry describes one T cell receptor (beta chain). Its antigen is undetermined. The CDR3 extends over 14 amino acids. Germline CDR1 is LGHNA and CDR2 is YSLEER. The V and J ends lost 0 bases and 7 bases respectively, with 13 bases between them. Unique molecular identifiers were present on cDNA, and template switching added a universal primer site. TCRdb re-called the 5' RACE reads with MiXCR, one entry per CDR3 protein. The data contain about 480,000 distinct CDR3 sequences, over 12% of them seen just once; the ten biggest clones take up 0.5% to 0.65%. This sample was taken from a study of identical twins. Points from the study as a whole: For monozygotic twins, models underestimated out-of-frame TCR alpha sharing. The authors noted that invariant MAIT and iNKT cells could partly confound zero-insertion analyses.

These same records also appear under a second study, on yellow fever vaccine responses in identical twins. This second study notes: Each twin's T cell response to the vaccine was reported to look partly convergent and partly personalized.

The receptor was derived from a woman aged 18-29 years in good health. The sequenced sample was CD4+ T cells sorted from blood. The V and J genes are TRBV4-3 and TRBJ2-7; no clear D. In DNA, the CDR3 is TGCGCCAGCAGCCAAGATGGACCCACGGGTGAGCAGTACTTC. Protein: CASSQDGPTGEQYF.